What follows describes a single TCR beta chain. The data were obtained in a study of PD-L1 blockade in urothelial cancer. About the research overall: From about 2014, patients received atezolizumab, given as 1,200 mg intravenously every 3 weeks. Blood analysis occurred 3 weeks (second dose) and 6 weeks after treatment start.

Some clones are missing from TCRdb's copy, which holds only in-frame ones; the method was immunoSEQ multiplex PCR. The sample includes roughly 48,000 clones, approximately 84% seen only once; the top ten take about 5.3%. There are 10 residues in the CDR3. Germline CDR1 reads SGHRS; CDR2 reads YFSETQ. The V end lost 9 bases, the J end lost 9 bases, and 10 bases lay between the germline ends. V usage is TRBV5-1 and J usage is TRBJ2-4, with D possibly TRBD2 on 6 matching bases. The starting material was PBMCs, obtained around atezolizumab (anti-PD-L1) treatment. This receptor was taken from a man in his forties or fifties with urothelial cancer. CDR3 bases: TGCGCCACATTCGGGAGCATTCAGTACTTC. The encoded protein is CATFGSIQYF.